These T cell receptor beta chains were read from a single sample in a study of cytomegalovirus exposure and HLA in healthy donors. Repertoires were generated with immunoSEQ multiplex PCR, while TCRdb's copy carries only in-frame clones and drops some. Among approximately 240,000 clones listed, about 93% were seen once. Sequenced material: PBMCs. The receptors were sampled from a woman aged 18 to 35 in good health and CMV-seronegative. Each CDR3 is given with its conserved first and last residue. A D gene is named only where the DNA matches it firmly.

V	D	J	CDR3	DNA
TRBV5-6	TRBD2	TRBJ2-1	CASSLGVSGIRHEQFF	TGTGCCAGCAGCTTGGGGGTTAGCGGGATTCGCCATGAGCAGTTCTTC
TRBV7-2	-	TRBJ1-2	CASSQSADGYTF	TGTGCCAGCAGCCAATCGGCGGATGGCTACACCTTC
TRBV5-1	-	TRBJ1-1	CASKVQGTGNTEAFF	TGCGCCAGCAAGGTGCAGGGTACAGGGAACACTGAAGCTTTCTTT
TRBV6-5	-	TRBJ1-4	CASSYWVSGEKLFF	TGTGCCAGCAGTTACTGGGTTAGCGGTGAAAAACTGTTTTTT
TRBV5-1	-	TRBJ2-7	CASSSRSSYEQYF	TGCGCCAGCAGCTCGAGGAGCTCCTACGAGCAGTACTTC
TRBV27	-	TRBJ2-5	CASSSRRGSQETQYF	TGTGCCAGCAGTTCCCGCAGGGGCTCACAAGAGACCCAGTACTTC
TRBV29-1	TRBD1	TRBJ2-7	CSVVGDRGWLYF	TGCAGCGTTGTAGGGGACAGGGGTTGGCTGTACTTC
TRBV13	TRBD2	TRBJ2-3	CASSSPGLARDTQYF	TGTGCCAGCAGCTCGCCGGGACTAGCGAGAGATACGCAGTATTTT
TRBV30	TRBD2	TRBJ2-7	CAWTGGTSLHEQYF	TGTGCCTGGACCGGTGGGACTAGCCTCCACGAGCAGTACTTC
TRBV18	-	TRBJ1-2	CASSDSQGSVSYTF	TGTGCCAGCTCAGATTCCCAGGGGTCGGTGAGCTACACCTTC
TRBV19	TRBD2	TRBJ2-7	CASRETGLAGGDEQYF	TGTGCCAGTAGGGAGACGGGACTAGCGGGAGGAGATGAGCAGTACTTC
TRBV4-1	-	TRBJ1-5	CASSQGSVNQPQHF	TGCGCCAGCAGCCAAGGGAGTGTCAATCAGCCCCAGCATTTT
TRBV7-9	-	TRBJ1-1	CASSPTQGSTEAFF	TGTGCCAGCAGCCCAACCCAGGGTTCAACTGAAGCTTTCTTT
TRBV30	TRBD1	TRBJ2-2	CAWTRGHGELFF	TGTGCCTGGACGAGGGGGCACGGGGAGCTGTTTTTT
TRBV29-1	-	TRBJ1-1	CSVDSRQLNTEAFF	TGCAGCGTTGACTCCCGTCAGTTGAACACTGAAGCTTTCTTT
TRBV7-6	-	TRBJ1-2	CASSYNSPSMQGESGYTF	TGTGCCAGCAGCTACAACAGTCCCTCTATGCAGGGCGAAAGTGGCTACACCTTC
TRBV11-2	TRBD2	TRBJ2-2	CASSIVAGAGTGELFF	TGTGCCAGCAGCATCGTAGCGGGAGCGGGCACCGGGGAGCTGTTTTTT
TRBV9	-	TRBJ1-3	CASSGSGVSGNTIYF	TGTGCCAGCAGTGGATCCGGGGTATCTGGAAACACCATATATTTT
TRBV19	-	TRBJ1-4	CASSDSSGEKLFF	TGTGCCAGTTCCGACTCCTCGGGGGAAAAACTGTTTTTT
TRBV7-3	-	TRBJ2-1	CASSLSGGIYNEQFF	TGTGCCAGCAGCTTATCCGGGGGAATATACAATGAGCAGTTCTTC
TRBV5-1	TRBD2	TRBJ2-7	CASSPIAGGLYEQYF	TGCGCCAGCAGCCCTATAGCGGGAGGGCTATACGAGCAGTACTTC